A single sample gave rise to the 15 T cell receptor beta chains below, sequenced in a study of blood T cell repertoires in COVID-19. Profiling relied on immunoSEQ multiplex PCR, and the TCRdb table lists in-frame clones only, not all of them. Here the sample spans some 190,000 clones, approximately 80% being singletons. Sequencing was performed on PBMCs or T cells enriched from blood (not recorded which). The source of these receptors is a man aged 60 to 69 who had been exposed to COVID-19.

Only one count was recorded for this clone. The chain has TRBV15 and TRBJ2-2; possible D gene TRBD1, 5 bases. The germline gives CDR1 LNHNV, CDR2 YYDKDF (reference sequence). Trimming took off 0 bases at V and 4 bases at J, with 12 bases between the two ends. The CDR3 sequence is 16 residues long. The DNA of the CDR3 is TGTGCCACCAGCAGAGATCAGCCGACAGTCACCGGGGAGCTGTTTTTT. Residues: CATSRDQPTVTGELFF.

The chain is built from TRBV6-1 and TRBJ2-5; 10 bases align to TRBD1. V lost 3 bases, J lost 3 bases, and 4 bases stayed unmatched. Germline CDR1 is MNHNS and CDR2 is SASEGT. The CDR3 spans 15 residues. The CDR3, as DNA: TGTGCCAGCAGTGAGACAGGGGGCGTAAAAGAGACCCAGTACTTC. Protein product: CASSETGGVKETQYF.

The V call is TRBV3-1 (or the pseudogene TRBV3-2), the J call TRBJ1-1, with D possibly matching TRBD1 (6 bases). This CDR3 region has 13 residues. The ends were cut back, 5 bases at V and 6 bases at J, with 13 bases in the middle. CDR1 and CDR2 from the germline V gene are LGHDT and YNNKEL (reference sequence). For the CDR3, the DNA is TGTGCCAGCAGCAGAATACAGGGCTCTGAAGCTTTCTTT. Its translation: CASSRIQGSEAFF.

The genes are TRBV24-1 and TRBJ2-1; no firm D call. The ends were cut back, 1 base at V and 7 bases at J, with 7 bases in the middle. The germline gives CDR1 KGHDR, CDR2 SFDVKD. This CDR3 spans 13 amino acids. The CDR3 region has the DNA TGTGCCACCAGTGATTTTAAACGGAATGAGCAGTTCTTC. Amino acids: CATSDFKRNEQFF.

V gene TRBV25-1 combines with J gene TRBJ1-1; 11 nucleotides agree with TRBD1. The CDR3 contains 17 residues. With 4 bases clipped from V and 0 bases from J, the junction kept 7 bases outside the gene matches. The V gene's germline CDR1 is MGHDK and CDR2 SYGVNS. The CDR3 DNA sequence: TGTGCCAGCAGTGGGACAGGGGGCGCGTCCCTGAACACTGAAGCTTTCTTT. Encoded protein: CASSGTGGASLNTEAFF.

This clone was seen only once. The chain carries TRBV5-1 and TRBJ2-1; the match to TRBD2 covers 16 bases. Trimming cost V 4 bases and J 7 bases; bases outside gene matches: 2. The germline V gene encodes CDR1 SGHRS and CDR2 YFSETQ. The CDR3 runs to 15 residues. The CDR3, as DNA: TGCGCCAGCAGCCCGGGACTAGCGGGGGGGAATGAGCAGTTCTTC. Translating gives CASSPGLAGGNEQFF.

The V call is TRBV5-1, the J call TRBJ2-5; tentative D call: TRBD1 (6 bases). Germline V gene sequence: CDR1 SGHRS, CDR2 YFSETQ. The CDR3 has 14 residues. V was clipped by 4 bases and J by 0 bases, with 10 bases between them. CDR3 DNA: TGCGCCAGCAGCGGGGGCCGGAACCAAGAGACCCAGTACTTC. As protein: CASSGGRNQETQYF.

This chain uses TRBV19 with TRBJ1-3; no reliable D call. The CDR3 length is 13 residues. Germline values: CDR1 LNHDA, CDR2 SQIVND (reference sequence). The V gene lost 5 bases and the J gene lost 3 bases, with 8 bases spanning the gap. In DNA, the CDR3 is TGTGCCAGTAGTCCGTCGGGTGGAAACACCATATATTTT. This encodes CASSPSGGNTIYF.

This clone has only a few counts. The genes are TRBV5-4 and TRBJ1-2; 8 nucleotides match TRBD1. Germline-derived CDR1 and CDR2 are SGHNT and YYREEE (reference sequence). The CDR3 is 14 amino acids. The V and J ends lost 4 bases and 4 bases, in that order; junction bases with no gene match: 6. Written as DNA, the CDR3 is TGTGCCAGCAGCACCCTACAGGGGGGCTATGGCTACACCTTC. This sequence encodes CASSTLQGGYGYTF.

The chain is built from TRBV18 and TRBJ2-3, with unresolved D. Germline V gives CDR1 KGHSH, CDR2 LQKENI. The CDR3 is 15 residues long. V was cut by 0 bases and J by 5 bases, with 12 bases left in between. The CDR3 nucleotides are TGTGCCAGCTCACCACCGAGTCTAGTACAAGATACGCAGTATTTT. This translates into CASSPPSLVQDTQYF.

Details on this clone: Sequence at one end of the junction differs from germline and may be a read error. V gene TRBV14 combines with J gene TRBJ2-1; D gene uncertain. The CDR3 loop spans 16 amino acids. Germline values: CDR1 SGHDN, CDR2 FVKESK. The CDR3 loop is CASSQERLSNGNEQFF. The CDR3, as DNA: TGTGCCAGCAGTCAAGAGCGACTGAGCAACGGTAATGAGCAGTTCTTC. Using reference TRBV14 and TRBJ2-1 for the parts outside the CDR3, the full variable domain is EAGVTQFPSHSVIEKGQTVTLRCDPISGHDNLYWYRRVMGKEIKFLLHFVKESKQDESGMPNNRFLAERTGGTYSTLKVQPAELEDSGVYFCASSQERLSNGNEQFFGPGTRLTVL.

The rearrangement links TRBV11-2 to TRBJ2-1, with D possibly matching TRBD1 (6 bases). V gave up 2 bases and J gave up 8 bases, with 19 bases separating them. There are 16 residues in the CDR3. Germline loops: CDR1 SGHAT, CDR2 FQNNGV. The CDR3 region is CASSLFGTPKGDEQFF. The DNA for the CDR3 is TGTGCCAGCAGCTTATTCGGGACACCGAAGGGGGATGAGCAGTTCTTC.

The chain joins TRBV20-1 to TRBJ2-4; 8 nucleotides match TRBD1. The CDR3 has 15 amino acids. V was clipped by 3 bases and J by 6 bases; unmatched bases: 10. CDR1 is DFQATT, CDR2 SNEGSKA, per germline (reference sequence). The CDR3: CSASDPRTGRNIQYF. The CDR3, as DNA: TGCAGTGCTAGTGACCCAAGGACAGGGAGAAACATTCAGTACTTC.

V gene TRBV6-2 or TRBV6-3 combines with J gene TRBJ2-1; no clear D gene. Germline V gene data show CDR1 as MNHEY and CDR2 as SVGEGT. V shed 0 bases and J shed 8 bases, with 11 bases lying between them. The CDR3 is 14 amino acids. CDR3 residues: CASSYSAGSYEQFF. The CDR3 coding sequence is TGTGCCAGCAGTTACTCGGCAGGTTCGTATGAGCAGTTCTTC.

V and J are TRBV30 and TRBJ2-3; possible D gene TRBD2, 5 bases. Trimming took 7 bases from V and 4 from J, leaving 21 bases between them. The CDR3 sequence is 15 residues long. CDR1 GTSNPN and CDR2 SVGIG come from the germline V gene (reference sequence). The chain's CDR3 is CASLMGSVGSDTQYF. The CDR3 DNA reads as TGTGCCTCTCTGATGGGTAGCGTCGGTTCAGATACGCAGTATTTT.